The text below deals with one T cell receptor (beta chain). The V and J ends lost 3 bases and 2 bases respectively, with 3 bases between them. The germline V gene encodes CDR1 LNHNV and CDR2 YYDKDF (reference sequence). The CDR3 loop spans 12 amino acids. This sample was included in a study of spatial heterogeneity in lung cancer. The study tagged each TCR cDNA molecule with a unique molecular identifier. One entry per CDR3 protein, called by TCRdb with MiXCR from the 5' RACE reads. The sample has some 70,000 distinct CDR3 sequences, roughly 13% seen once; the top ten hold 7.2%. Time point noted: sample taken at primary tumor resection. Sequencing covered unsorted whole RNA taken from tumor, nontumor lung or frozen PBMC.

The TCR comes from a male donor with early-stage non-small cell lung cancer. The material sequenced was PBMCs, taken at surgery. This chain links TRBV15 with TRBJ2-3, with D hard to call. The CDR3 reads CATSRDTDTQYF. The CDR3 DNA is TGTGCCACCAGCAGGGACACAGATACGCAGTATTTT.